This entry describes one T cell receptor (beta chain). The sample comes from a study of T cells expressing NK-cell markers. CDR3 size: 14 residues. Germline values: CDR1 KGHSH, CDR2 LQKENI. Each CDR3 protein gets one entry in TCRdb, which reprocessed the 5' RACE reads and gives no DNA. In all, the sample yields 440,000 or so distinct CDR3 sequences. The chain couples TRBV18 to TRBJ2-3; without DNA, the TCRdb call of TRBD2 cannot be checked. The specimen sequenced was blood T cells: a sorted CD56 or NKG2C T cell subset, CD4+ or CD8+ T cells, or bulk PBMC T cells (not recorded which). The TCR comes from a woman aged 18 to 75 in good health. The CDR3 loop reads CASSRSGVTDTQYF.